The 22 T cell receptor beta chains below all came from one sample that was sequenced in a study of type 1 regulatory T cells. Which antigens these TCRs recognize remains unknown. TCRdb itself ran the reads through MiXCR, one entry per CDR3 protein. Counted here are roughly 71,000 distinct CDR3 sequences, around 60% occurring once; the ten biggest clones make up 7.6%. The material sequenced was cultured T cells, either the whole culture or a sorted T cell fraction (not recorded which). Noted subset: Tr1-enriched cell product generated in vitro against host alloantigens. The source is a human donor in good health.

The CDR3 reads CASSHRGYEQYF. The CDR3 DNA sequence: TGTGCCAGCAGCCACCGGGGCTACGAGCAGTACTTC. This chain links TRBV3-1 with TRBJ2-7; weak D call: TRBD2 (5 bases). This CDR3 comprises 12 residues. Trimming took off 3 bases at V and 3 bases at J, with 6 bases between the two ends. CDR1 is LGHDT and CDR2 is YNNKEL in the germline V gene (reference sequence).

V is TRBV4-2 and J is TRBJ2-3; D is possibly TRBD2 (5 bases). V gave up 0 bases and J gave up 8 bases, with 9 bases separating them. This CDR3 contains 13 residues. Germline V lookup: CDR1 LGHNA, CDR2 YNFKEQ. In nucleotides, the CDR3 is TGTGCCAGCAGCCAAGATCGGGGAGCTACGCAGTATTTT. It specifies CASSQDRGATQYF.

The J gene is TRBJ2-7, the V gene TRBV20-1, with D maybe TRBD2 (6 bases). The germline V gene encodes CDR1 DFQATT and CDR2 SNEGSKA (reference sequence). This CDR3 contains 12 residues. With 6 bases removed from V and 4 bases from J, the gap between germline ends came to 13 bases. The CDR3 DNA reads as TGCAGTGCCAGCGGGCCGCTTTACGAGCAGTACTTC. As protein: CSASGPLYEQYF.

The chain uses TRBV5-1 and TRBJ2-2; D might be TRBD1 (6 bases). The V gene lost 3 bases and the J gene lost 4 bases, with 13 bases spanning the gap. This CDR3 has 15 amino acids. Germline V gives CDR1 SGHRS, CDR2 YFSETQ. This chain's CDR3 is CASSSRRGGTGELFF. CDR3 DNA: TGCGCCAGCAGCTCACGCAGGGGTGGCACCGGGGAGCTGTTTTTT.

By share of the sample, this clonotype is medium-sized (0.01 to 0.1%). The chain carries TRBV28 and TRBJ2-7; D remains ambiguous. The germline V gene encodes CDR1 MDHEN and CDR2 SYDVKM. V lost 3 bases, J lost 0 bases, and 9 bases lay in between. The length of the CDR3 is 14 residues. CDR3 sequence: CASSFAESSYEQYF. The CDR3 DNA sequence: TGTGCCAGCAGTTTCGCTGAGAGCTCCTACGAGCAGTACTTC.

The chain employs TRBV20-1 and TRBJ2-1, with 7 bases lining up with TRBD2. The junction had 11 bases not matched to a gene; V was cut back by 0 bases and J by 12 bases. Germline assignment: CDR1 DFQATT and CDR2 SNEGSKA (reference sequence). The CDR3 spans 14 residues. The DNA for the CDR3 is TGCAGTGCTAGAGATTCGGCTAGCGGAAAAGGGCAGTTCTTC. It codes for CSARDSASGKGQFF.

This clonotype was recorded a few times. The chain recombines TRBV5-1 with TRBJ2-7; the match to TRBD2 covers 13 bases. V shed 4 bases and J 7 bases; nucleotides not matched to a gene: 5. Looked up from germline, CDR1 is SGHRS and CDR2 is YFSETQ. The CDR3 contains 14 residues. CDR3 residues: CASSEGLAGMEQYF. Here the CDR3 DNA reads TGCGCCAGCAGCGAGGGACTAGCGGGAATGGAGCAGTACTTC.

The gene calls are TRBV10-3 and TRBJ1-2; no definite D call. This CDR3 has 8 residues. The ends were cut back, 11 bases at V and 7 bases at J, with 5 bases in the middle. CDR1 and CDR2 from the germline V gene are ENHRY and SYGVKD. CDR3 in DNA: TGTGCCCGAGCTGGCTACACCTTC. Translated, it gives CARAGYTF.

Many counts were recorded for this clonotype. The CDR3 nucleotides are TGCGCCAGCAGCCAAGATCGGGTGCAGCCCCAGCATTTT. Protein sequence: CASSQDRVQPQHF. The genes are TRBV4-1 and TRBJ1-5; no clear D. The CDR3 is 13 amino acids. Germline V gene sequence: CDR1 MGHRA, CDR2 YSYEKL. Trimming removed 0 bases at V and 7 bases at J, with 7 bases between.

In this sample, this clonotype turned up a few times. This chain links TRBV24-1 with TRBJ2-5, with TRBD2 identical over 7 bases. This CDR3 contains 16 residues. V was pared by 1 base and J by 4 bases, with 8 bases of the junction left unmatched. Germline V CDR1 and CDR2: KGHDR, SFDVKD. The CDR3 loop reads CATSDLSSGVRETQYF. CDR3 DNA: TGTGCCACCAGTGATTTATCTAGCGGAGTTCGAGAGACCCAGTACTTC.

This clonotype was picked up one time. The chain joins TRBV7-2 to TRBJ2-4; D not certain. Per the germline V gene, CDR1 is SGHTA and CDR2 is FQGNSA. This CDR3 is built from 12 residues. Trimming cost V 5 bases and J 13 bases, with 15 bases left between them. The CDR3 is CASSPTGRLQYF. The CDR3 DNA reads as TGTGCCAGCAGCCCAACCGGAAGGCTCCAGTACTTC.

This clonotype was counted a few times. The chain combines TRBV20-1 with TRBJ1-1; tentatively, D is TRBD1 (6 bases). The V gene's germline CDR1 is DFQATT and CDR2 SNEGSKA (reference sequence). The CDR3 has 14 amino acids. The V and J ends lost 0 bases and 3 bases respectively, with 11 bases between them. The CDR3 protein is CSARDPRGDTEAFF. The CDR3 coding sequence is TGCAGTGCTAGAGACCCGAGGGGGGACACTGAAGCTTTCTTT.

The chain carries TRBV7-2 and TRBJ2-2; 10 bases match TRBD1. CDR1 and CDR2 (germline): SGHTA, FQGNSA. Unmatched junction bases numbered 5, after V lost 5 bases and J lost 2 bases. The CDR3 sequence is 16 residues long. The CDR3 loop reads CASSNRQGANTGELFF. The CDR3 nucleotides are TGTGCCAGCAGCAACAGACAGGGGGCCAACACCGGGGAGCTGTTTTTT.

V usage is TRBV20-1 and J usage is TRBJ2-1; 8 positions match TRBD1. Germline lookup yields CDR1 DFQATT and CDR2 SNEGSKA (reference sequence). This CDR3 is built from 15 residues. Trimming took 5 bases from V and 7 from J; bases not matched to a gene: 13. The CDR3 region is CSARGTLTGANEQFF. For the CDR3, the DNA is TGCAGTGCTCGAGGAACGCTGACAGGGGCAAATGAGCAGTTCTTC.

J is TRBJ1-5 and V is TRBV29-1; unclear D gene. This CDR3 has 12 amino acids. From germline, CDR1 is SQVTM and CDR2 ANQGSEA. Trimming removed 6 bases from V and 6 bases from J, with 12 bases in between. Here the CDR3 reads CSVGGESQPQHF. CDR3 coding DNA: TGCAGCGTGGGCGGGGAAAGTCAGCCCCAGCATTTT.

The genes are TRBV20-1 and TRBJ2-3, with D possibly TRBD1 on 5 matching bases. The germline V gene encodes CDR1 DFQATT and CDR2 SNEGSKA (reference sequence). The CDR3 consists of 13 residues. Written as DNA, the CDR3 is TGCAGCACCTCCAGGGTCGCCACAGATACGCAGTATTTT. Amino acids: CSTSRVATDTQYF.

The table lists this clonotype with a few counts. This chain connects TRBV4-1 to TRBJ2-5; D ambiguous. V was clipped by 1 base and J by 4 bases, with 7 bases between them. The CDR3 is made up of 13 amino acids. Germline values: CDR1 MGHRA, CDR2 YSYEKL. The CDR3 DNA follows: TGCGCCAGCAGCCAAGGGGTAATAGAGACCCAGTACTTC. Translation gives CASSQGVIETQYF.

Concerning this clonotype itself: One junction end disagrees with the germline gene, perhaps due to a read error. The gene calls are TRBV2 and TRBJ2-5, with D tentatively TRBD1 or TRBD2 (5 bases each). CDR3 length: 13 amino acids. The V gene's germline CDR1 is SNHLY and CDR2 FYNNEI. CDR3: CASSGTQQGTQYF. Here the CDR3 DNA reads TGTGCCAGCTCAGGGACGCAACAAGGGACCCAGTACTTC.

The chain has TRBV24-1 and TRBJ2-2, with 10 bases identical to TRBD1. The CDR3 runs to 16 residues. V lost 4 bases, J lost 7 bases, and 8 bases stayed unmatched. CDR1 and CDR2 from the germline V gene are KGHDR and SFDVKD. The CDR3 bases are TGTGCCACCAGTGACCGGGACAGGGGTTACGGCGGGGAGCTGTTTTTT. Translation: CATSDRDRGYGGELFF.

This clonotype has just a few counts. The chain couples TRBV20-1 to TRBJ2-7; D is perhaps TRBD2 (6 bases). Trimming left V 3 bases short and J 5 bases short, with 14 bases between. This CDR3 is built from 13 residues. Germline V gene sequence: CDR1 DFQATT, CDR2 SNEGSKA (reference sequence). In DNA, the CDR3 is TGCAGTGCTAGGGGACTGGGTCTGAACGAGCAGTACTTC. Translating gives CSARGLGLNEQYF.

Remarks on this clonotype: One junction end does not reproduce the germline sequence, and a read error may be involved. The rearrangement joins TRBV6-5 to TRBJ2-5, with 8 bases aligning to TRBD1. This CDR3 has 13 residues. The germline V gene encodes CDR1 MNHEY and CDR2 SVGAGI. The CDR3 is CASSRPEAGGLHF. As DNA, the CDR3 is TGTGCCAGCAGCCGACCAGAGGCAGGGGGCCTTCACTTC.

The chain combines TRBV7-2 with TRBJ1-5, with 8 bases identical to TRBD1. This CDR3 has 14 amino acids. The V gene end was trimmed by 5 bases and the J gene end by 8 bases; junction bases not matched to a gene: 8. CDR1 SGHTA and CDR2 FQGNSA come from the germline V gene. The CDR3 sequence: CASSRQGTVEPQHF. The CDR3 DNA follows: TGTGCCAGCAGCCGACAGGGGACCGTGGAGCCCCAGCATTTT.